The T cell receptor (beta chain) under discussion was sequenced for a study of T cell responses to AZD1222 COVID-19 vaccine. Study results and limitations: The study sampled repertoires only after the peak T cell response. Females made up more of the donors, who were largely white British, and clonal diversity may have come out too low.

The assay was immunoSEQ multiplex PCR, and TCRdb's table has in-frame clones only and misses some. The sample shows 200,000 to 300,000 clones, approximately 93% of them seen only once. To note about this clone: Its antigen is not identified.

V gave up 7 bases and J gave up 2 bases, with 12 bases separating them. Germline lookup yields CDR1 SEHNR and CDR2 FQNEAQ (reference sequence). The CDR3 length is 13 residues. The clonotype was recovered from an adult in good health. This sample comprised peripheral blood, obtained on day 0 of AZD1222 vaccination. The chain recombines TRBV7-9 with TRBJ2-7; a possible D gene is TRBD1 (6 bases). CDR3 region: CASIQGGTYEQYF. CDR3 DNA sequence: TGTGCCAGCATCCAAGGGGGTACCTACGAGCAGTACTTC.